This T cell receptor (beta chain) was identified in a study of Ad26.COV2.S vaccination and SARS-CoV-2 variants. Study at large: The Ad26.COV2.S arm of the COV1001 trial was where the donor was placed. Each vaccinee took Ad26.COV2.S intramuscularly, once or twice 56 days apart.

The treatment is: around 19 received Ad26.COV2.S at low or high dose, single or two shots; 5 received placebo; per-sample allocation not given. Collection of the samples took place on day 63 after the first injection of vaccine or placebo. In Boston, an adult donor aged 18-55 years took part. Study-wide results and caveats: Reportedly, spike-specific CD8+ and CD4+ T cell responses achieved substantial breadth once vaccination had taken place.

Clones were read by immunoSEQ multiplex PCR, and TCRdb kept only the in-frame ones, dropping some. The sample shows some 640,000 clones, roughly 90% of them seen only once. About this clone: As yet, its antigen is unknown.

The CDR3 contains 15 residues. Trimming shortened V by 11 bases and J by 4 bases, and 24 bases separated the two germline ends. CDR1 and CDR2 from the germline V gene are MNHEY and SMNVEV (reference sequence). The sequenced sample was peripheral blood, obtained in a trial of Ad26.COV2.S vaccine versus placebo. V and J are TRBV27 and TRBJ2-7; D is possibly TRBD2 (6 bases). The TCR comes from a person between 18 and 59 years old who received the Ad26.COV2.S COVID-19 vaccine or a placebo. The CDR3: CACGRGAGGLYEQYF. DNA of the CDR3: TGTGCCTGCGGGCGAGGGGCCGGGGGATTGTACGAGCAGTACTTC.